The 14 T cell receptor beta chains presented below share a single source sample, sequenced in a study of T cells after yellow fever vaccination. TCRdb called the 5' RACE reads again in MiXCR, with one record for every CDR3 protein. The data hold around 100,000 distinct CDR3 sequences, with more than 7.5% observed a single time. The sequencing used CD8+ T cells sorted from PBMCs, collected 45 days after the yellow fever booster vaccination. Receptor source: a man younger than 40 who received the YFV17D yellow fever vaccine.

There are many counts of this clonotype. The V call is TRBV9, the J call TRBJ1-1, with D tentatively TRBD1 (6 bases). V gave up 3 bases and J gave up 5 bases, with 14 bases separating them. CDR1 and CDR2 (germline): SGDLS, YYNGEE. The CDR3 is made up of 14 amino acids. CDR3 nucleotide sequence: TGTGCCAGCAGCGCACAGGGATTGGATACTGAAGCTTTCTTT. Translation: CASSAQGLDTEAFF.

This clonotype was seen a few times. This chain links TRBV15 with TRBJ2-7; D is possibly TRBD1 (7 bases). Trimming left V 4 bases short and J 3 bases short, with 22 bases between. This CDR3 region has 17 residues. Germline loops: CDR1 LNHNV, CDR2 YYDKDF (reference sequence). CDR3 coding DNA: TGTGCCACCAGCAAAGCCCCCGGAGGGACAGTCGGCTACGAGCAGTACTTC. Translating gives CATSKAPGGTVGYEQYF.

This clonotype was detected ten times or more. The gene calls are TRBV7-9 and TRBJ2-7, with a tentative D call TRBD2 (5 bases). Deletions cut 5 bases from V and 6 bases from J, with 8 bases between. Germline lookup yields CDR1 SEHNR and CDR2 FQNEAQ (reference sequence). This CDR3 has 11 amino acids. CDR3 bases: TGTGCCAGCAGCCGCGGGCCCGAGCAGTACTTC. Translation gives CASSRGPEQYF.

This clonotype was recorded many times. The chain carries TRBV15 and TRBJ2-7; D gene unclear. This CDR3 comprises 12 residues. V was trimmed by 0 bases and J by 6 bases, leaving 6 bases between them. In germline, CDR1 is LNHNV, CDR2 YYDKDF (reference sequence). This CDR3 is CATSRDTAEQYF. DNA of the CDR3: TGTGCCACCAGCAGAGACACAGCCGAGCAGTACTTC.

This clonotype was counted ten times or more. The chain combines TRBV27 with TRBJ1-5; maybe TRBD1 (5 bases). This CDR3 spans 14 amino acids. Trimming stripped 6 bases from V and 2 bases from J, with 11 bases between. The germline gives CDR1 MNHEY, CDR2 SMNVEV (reference sequence). DNA for the CDR3: TGTGCCAGCAGATCCCAGGGTGGCAATCAGCCCCAGCATTTT. This codes for CASRSQGGNQPQHF.

This clonotype was found many times. In DNA form, the CDR3 reads TGCAGCGTCTTATGGCAGGACATTAACTATGGCTACACCTTC. Protein sequence: CSVLWQDINYGYTF. This chain joins TRBV29-1 and TRBJ1-2, with a weak D call TRBD1 (5 bases). Germline V gene sequence: CDR1 SQVTM, CDR2 ANQGSEA. The CDR3 sequence is 14 residues long. The V and J ends lost 6 bases and 1 base respectively, with 15 bases between them.

This clonotype was counted many times. The chain has TRBV20-1 and TRBJ2-3; no firm D call. Trimming took off 3 bases at V and 2 bases at J, with 12 bases between the two ends. Germline values: CDR1 DFQATT, CDR2 SNEGSKA (reference sequence). The CDR3 is made up of 14 amino acids. CDR3 coding DNA: TGCAGTGCTAGGGACGCAGCGTCCACAGATACGCAGTATTTT. Translating gives CSARDAASTDTQYF.

This clonotype was observed at least ten times. The genes are TRBV5-1 and TRBJ2-1; TRBD2 agrees at 7 bases. Per the germline V gene, CDR1 is SGHRS and CDR2 is YFSETQ. V gave up 0 bases and J gave up 10 bases; unmatched junction bases: 7. This CDR3 comprises 14 residues. The CDR3 loop is CASSLVHGAGEQFF. In nucleotides, the CDR3 is TGCGCCAGCAGCTTGGTTCATGGAGCGGGAGAGCAGTTCTTC. Full variable domain (remainder filled in from reference TRBV5-1 and TRBJ2-1): KAGVTQTPRYLIKTRGQQVTLSCSPISGHRSVSWYQQTPGQGLQFLFEYFSETQRNKGNFPGRFSGRQFSNSRSEMNVSTLELGDSALYLCASSLVHGAGEQFFGPGTRLTVL.

This clonotype was counted a single time. A much more abundant neighbour one base away suggests this may be a read error. The V gene is TRBV7-2, the J gene TRBJ2-1; TRBD1 might be the D (6 bases). This CDR3 has 15 residues. Germline assignment: CDR1 SGHTA and CDR2 FQGNSA. V shed 4 bases and J shed 4 bases, with 14 bases lying between them. Written as DNA, the CDR3 is TGTGCCAGCAGCTCCAACCCACAGGGATACAATGAGCAGTTCTTC. It specifies CASSSNPQGYNEQFF. The variable domain in full, with the rest retrieved from reference TRBV7-2 and TRBJ2-1, is GAGVSQSPSNKVTEKGKDVELRCDPISGHTALYWYRQSLGQGLEFLIYFQGNSAPDKSGLPSDRFSAERTGGSVSTLTIQRTQQEDSAVYLCASSSNPQGYNEQFFGPGTRLTVL.

In this sample, this clonotype turned up many times. This chain uses TRBV12-3 or TRBV12-4 with TRBJ2-2; 9 bases are shared with TRBD2. After removal of 6 bases from V and 10 bases from J, the junction contained 15 bases not matched to a gene. This CDR3 has 16 amino acids. DNA for the CDR3: TGTGCCAGCAGCCCGCTAGCGGGGCCTCACGTGTCGGAGCTGTTTTTT. Protein: CASSPLAGPHVSELFF.

This clonotype was seen ten or more times. This rearrangement joins TRBV29-1 to TRBJ2-1, with D possibly matching TRBD1 (6 bases). From germline, CDR1 is SQVTM and CDR2 ANQGSEA. The V gene lost 0 bases and the J gene lost 7 bases, with 13 bases spanning the gap. The CDR3 contains 14 residues. The CDR3 DNA follows: TGCAGCGTTGAAGACGGCAGGGGAGAGAATGAGCAGTTCTTC. Translation gives CSVEDGRGENEQFF.

This clonotype was recorded many times. The chain links TRBV6-5 to TRBJ2-7; no clear D. V was shortened by 10 bases and J by 0 bases, with 7 bases between the two germline ends. The CDR3 loop spans 11 amino acids. The V gene's germline CDR1 is MNHEY and CDR2 SVGAGI. CDR3 bases: TGTGCCACCTACAGCTCCTACGAGCAGTACTTC. Translating gives CATYSSYEQYF.

The chain has TRBV7-6 and TRBJ2-7, with 8 bases that match TRBD1. V was clipped by 5 bases and J by 6 bases; unmatched bases: 3. This CDR3 contains 12 residues. Germline V lookup: CDR1 SGHVS, CDR2 FNYEAQ. DNA for the CDR3: TGTGCCAGCAGCCGACAGGGGCCCGAGCAGTACTTC. Its translation is CASSRQGPEQYF.

The chain joins TRBV29-1 to TRBJ2-5; D remains unclear. The CDR3 consists of 13 residues. Trimming shortened V by 3 bases and J by 2 bases, and 10 bases separated the two germline ends. Per the germline V gene, CDR1 is SQVTM and CDR2 is ANQGSEA. The CDR3 is CSVDWKGQETQYF. CDR3 DNA sequence: TGCAGCGTTGATTGGAAGGGACAAGAGACCCAGTACTTC.